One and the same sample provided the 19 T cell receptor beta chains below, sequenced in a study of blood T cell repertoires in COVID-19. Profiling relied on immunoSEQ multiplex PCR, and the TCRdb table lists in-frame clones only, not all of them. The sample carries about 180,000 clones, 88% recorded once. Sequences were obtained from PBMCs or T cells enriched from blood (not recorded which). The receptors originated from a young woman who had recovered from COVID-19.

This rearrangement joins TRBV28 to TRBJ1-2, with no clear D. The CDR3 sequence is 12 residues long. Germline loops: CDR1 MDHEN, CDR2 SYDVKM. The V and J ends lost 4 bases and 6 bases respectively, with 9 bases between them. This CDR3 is CASSSPLDGYTF. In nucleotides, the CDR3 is TGTGCCAGCAGTTCTCCGTTAGATGGCTACACCTTC.

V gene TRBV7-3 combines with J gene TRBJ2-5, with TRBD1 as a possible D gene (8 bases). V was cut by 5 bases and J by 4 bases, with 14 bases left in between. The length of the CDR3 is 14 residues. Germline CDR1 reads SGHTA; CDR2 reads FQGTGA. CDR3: CASSPTGEGETQYF. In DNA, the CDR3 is TGTGCCAGCAGCCCGACAGGGGAGGGAGAGACCCAGTACTTC.

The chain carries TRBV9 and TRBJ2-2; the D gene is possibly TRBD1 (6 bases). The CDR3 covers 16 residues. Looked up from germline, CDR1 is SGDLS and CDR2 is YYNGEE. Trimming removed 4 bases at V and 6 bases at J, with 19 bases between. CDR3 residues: CASSPRQALRAGELFF. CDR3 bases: TGTGCCAGCAGCCCGCGACAGGCTTTAAGGGCCGGGGAGCTGTTTTTT.

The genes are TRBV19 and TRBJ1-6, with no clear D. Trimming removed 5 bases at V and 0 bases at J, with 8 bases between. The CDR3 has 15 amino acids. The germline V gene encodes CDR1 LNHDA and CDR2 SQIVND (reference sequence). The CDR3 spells CASSDTYSYNSPLHF. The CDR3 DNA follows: TGTGCCAGTAGTGACACTTACTCCTATAATTCACCCCTCCACTTT.

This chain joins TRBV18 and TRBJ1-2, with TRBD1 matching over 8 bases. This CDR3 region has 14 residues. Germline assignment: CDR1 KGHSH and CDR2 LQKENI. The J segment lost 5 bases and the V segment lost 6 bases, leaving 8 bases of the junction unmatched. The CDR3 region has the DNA TGTGCCAGCTCCTCCGGGACAGGATATTATGGCTACACCTTC. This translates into CASSSGTGYYGYTF.

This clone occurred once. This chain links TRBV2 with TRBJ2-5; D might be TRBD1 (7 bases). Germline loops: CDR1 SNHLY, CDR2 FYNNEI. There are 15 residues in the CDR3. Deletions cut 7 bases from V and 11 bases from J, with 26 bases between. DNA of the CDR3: TGTGCCAGCAAGACTAGACAGGGTGGAAACCGAAAACAGTACTTC. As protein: CASKTRQGGNRKQYF.

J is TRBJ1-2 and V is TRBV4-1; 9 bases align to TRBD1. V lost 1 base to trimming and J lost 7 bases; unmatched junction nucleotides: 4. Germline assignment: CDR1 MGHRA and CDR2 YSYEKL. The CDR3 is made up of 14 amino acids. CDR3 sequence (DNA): TGCGCCAGCAGCCAAGTTGGACAGGGGCGTGGCTACACCTTC. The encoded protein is CASSQVGQGRGYTF.

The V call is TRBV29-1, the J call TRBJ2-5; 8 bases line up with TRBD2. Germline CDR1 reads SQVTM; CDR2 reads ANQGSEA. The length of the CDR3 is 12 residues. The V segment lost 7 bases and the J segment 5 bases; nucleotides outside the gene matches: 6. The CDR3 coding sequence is TGCAGCGCTCGCGGCGGGGGGGAGACCCAGTACTTC. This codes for CSARGGGETQYF.

The CDR3 DNA follows: TGTGCCAGCAGTTTCCAGATTGCCAATGAGCAGTTCTTC. Translation: CASSFQIANEQFF. The chain joins TRBV27 to TRBJ2-1; D not certain. The CDR3 spans 13 residues. From germline, CDR1 is MNHEY and CDR2 SMNVEV (reference sequence). The V end was cut by 3 bases, the J end by 6 bases, with 9 bases between.

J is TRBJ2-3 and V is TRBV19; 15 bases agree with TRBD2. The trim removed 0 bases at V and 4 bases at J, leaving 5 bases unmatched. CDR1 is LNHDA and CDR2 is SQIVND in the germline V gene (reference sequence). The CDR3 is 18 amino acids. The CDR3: CASSIEGLAGGGADTQYF. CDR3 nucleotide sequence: TGTGCCAGTAGTATAGAGGGACTAGCGGGGGGCGGAGCAGATACGCAGTATTTT.

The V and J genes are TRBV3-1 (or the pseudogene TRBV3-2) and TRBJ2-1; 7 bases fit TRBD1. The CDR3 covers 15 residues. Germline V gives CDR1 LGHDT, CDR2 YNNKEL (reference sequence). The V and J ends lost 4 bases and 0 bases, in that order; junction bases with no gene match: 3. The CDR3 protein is CASSPDRSSYNEQFF. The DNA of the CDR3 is TGTGCCAGCAGCCCGGACAGGAGCTCCTACAATGAGCAGTTCTTC.

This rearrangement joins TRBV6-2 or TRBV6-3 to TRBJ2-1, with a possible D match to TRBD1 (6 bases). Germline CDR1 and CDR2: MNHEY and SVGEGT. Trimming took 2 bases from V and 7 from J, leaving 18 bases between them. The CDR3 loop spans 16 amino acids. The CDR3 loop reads CASSYPGQQRGNEQFF. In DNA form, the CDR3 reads TGTGCCAGCAGTTACCCCGGACAGCAAAGGGGTAATGAGCAGTTCTTC.

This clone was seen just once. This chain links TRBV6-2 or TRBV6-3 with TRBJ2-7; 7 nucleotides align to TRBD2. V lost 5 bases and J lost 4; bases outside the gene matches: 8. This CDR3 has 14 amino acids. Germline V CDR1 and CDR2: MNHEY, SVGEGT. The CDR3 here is CASSISIAGYEQYF. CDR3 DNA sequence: TGTGCCAGCAGTATCTCTATAGCGGGTTACGAGCAGTACTTC.

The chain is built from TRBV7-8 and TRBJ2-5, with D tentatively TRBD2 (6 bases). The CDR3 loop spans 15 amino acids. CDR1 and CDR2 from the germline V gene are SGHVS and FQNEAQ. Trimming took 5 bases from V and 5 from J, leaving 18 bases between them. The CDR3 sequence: CASSMRRLAMETQYF. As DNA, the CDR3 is TGTGCCAGCAGCATGAGACGTCTAGCGATGGAGACCCAGTACTTC.

CDR3 sequence (DNA): TGTGCCAGCAGCCAAGTTTTGGCGGCTACCTCCCAGCTGTTTTTT. Its translation is CASSQVLAATSQLFF. The genes are TRBV3-1 (or the pseudogene TRBV3-2) and TRBJ2-2; D remains unclear. Germline V CDR1 and CDR2: LGHDT, YNNKEL (reference sequence). Between the trimmed V and J ends, which lost 1 base and 12 bases, there was a span of 18 bases. The CDR3 totals 15 residues.

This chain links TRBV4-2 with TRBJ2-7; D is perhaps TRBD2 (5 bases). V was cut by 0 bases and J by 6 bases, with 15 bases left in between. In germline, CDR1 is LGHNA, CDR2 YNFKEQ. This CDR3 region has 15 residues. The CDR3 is CASSQDLGVMVEQYF. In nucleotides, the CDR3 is TGTGCCAGCAGCCAAGATCTCGGGGTTATGGTCGAGCAGTACTTC.

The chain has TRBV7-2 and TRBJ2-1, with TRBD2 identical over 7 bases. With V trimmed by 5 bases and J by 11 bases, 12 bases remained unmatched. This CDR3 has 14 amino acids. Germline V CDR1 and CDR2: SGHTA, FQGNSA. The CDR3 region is CASSTTSTTGKQFF. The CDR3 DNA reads TGTGCCAGCAGCACGACTAGCACGACTGGGAAGCAGTTCTTC.

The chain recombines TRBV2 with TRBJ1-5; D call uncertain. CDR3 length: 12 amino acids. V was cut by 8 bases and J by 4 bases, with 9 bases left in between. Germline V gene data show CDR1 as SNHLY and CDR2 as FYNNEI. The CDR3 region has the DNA TGTGCCAGCGGACGGGATAATCAGCCCCAGCATTTT. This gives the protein CASGRDNQPQHF.

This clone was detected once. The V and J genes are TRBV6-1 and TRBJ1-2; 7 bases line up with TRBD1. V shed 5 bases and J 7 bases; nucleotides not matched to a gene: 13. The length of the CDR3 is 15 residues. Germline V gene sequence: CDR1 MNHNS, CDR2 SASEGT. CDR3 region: CASSLLTGQDGGYTF. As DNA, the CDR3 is TGTGCCAGCAGTTTGTTAACCGGACAGGACGGTGGCTACACCTTC.